This T cell receptor beta chain was identified during a study of T cells in localized non-small cell lung cancer. This clone was picked up one time. Its specificity is not known. General study results and limits: Because sequencing included only one region (of the tumor), heterogeneity remains possible. Longer overall survival accompanied higher blood T cell density. It was uninvolved adjacent lung that showed the highest T cell clonality, exceeding tumor.

TCRdb keeps only in-frame clones here, not all; method: immunoSEQ multiplex PCR. The sample includes nearly 40,000 clones, around nine tenths of them seen just once. V dropped 5 bases and J dropped 6; count of bases not matched to a gene: 10. Germline CDR1 SGHVS, CDR2 FNYEAQ. The CDR3 totals 15 residues. This specimen consisted of peripheral blood, obtained before any cancer treatment. This receptor was taken from a man between 18 and 49 years old with stage I lung adenocarcinoma. V is TRBV7-6 and J is TRBJ1-2, with 9 bases lining up with TRBD1. Here the CDR3 DNA reads TGTGCCAGCAGCATACTACAGGGGGCGGGAGATGGCTACACCTTC. As protein: CASSILQGAGDGYTF.